The 7 T cell receptor beta chains listed next were all sequenced from one sample in a study of shared clonotypes between healthy human individuals. Data came from immunoSEQ multiplex PCR; TCRdb stores just in-frame clones and leaves some out. Among more than 450,000 clones, 60% to 85% were seen once, and the ten largest hold roughly 13%. Sequenced sample: PBMCs. Source of these receptors: a woman in her thirties or forties in good health. Some clones in this sample may be carry-over from other donors' samples.

This clone was recorded once. This rearrangement joins TRBV9 to TRBJ2-7; D may correspond to TRBD1 or TRBD2 (5 bases each). The CDR3 consists of 16 residues. Germline loops: CDR1 SGDLS, CDR2 YYNGEE. V was trimmed by 0 bases and J by 1 base, leaving 14 bases between them. CDR3 nucleotides: TGTGCCAGCAGCGTAGGTGGGGGATTTAATTCCTACGAGCAGTACTTC. Translated, it gives CASSVGGGFNSYEQYF. The complete variable domain, with remaining parts taken from reference TRBV9 and TRBJ2-7, reads DSGVTQTPKHLITATGQRVTLRCSPRSGDLSVYWYQQSLDQGLQFLIQYYNGEERAKGNILERFSAQQFPDLHSELNLSSLELGDSALYFCASSVGGGFNSYEQYFGPGTRLTVT.

The chain carries TRBV7-2 and TRBJ2-5, with 13 bases matching TRBD2. The J call may not be correct, given that the DNA end is closer to TRBJ2-7. Germline CDR1 is SGHTA and CDR2 is FQGNSA. The CDR3 has 17 amino acids. CDR3 region: CASSLAGTSGTPYEQYF. The DNA for the CDR3 is TGTGCCAGCAGCTTAGCCGGGACTAGCGGGACCCCCTACGAGCAGTACTTC.

The chain uses TRBV29-1 and TRBJ1-2; 8 bases align to TRBD1. Germline V gene lookup returns CDR1 SQVTM and CDR2 ANQGSEA. With V trimmed by 5 bases and J by 4 bases, 9 bases remained unmatched. The CDR3 sequence is 14 residues long. CDR3 amino acids: CSVQPGQDSYGYTF. The DNA of the CDR3 is TGCAGCGTTCAGCCGGGACAGGACTCCTATGGCTACACCTTC.

This clone was found many times. The V call is TRBV19, the J call TRBJ2-1, with a possible D match to TRBD1 (5 bases). The CDR3 runs to 15 residues. V lost 5 bases to trimming and J lost 0 bases, with 11 bases between them. CDR1 and CDR2 from the germline V gene are LNHDA and SQIVND (reference sequence). The CDR3 region is CASSGAASSYNEQFF. In DNA form, the CDR3 reads TGTGCCAGTAGTGGGGCGGCCAGCTCCTACAATGAGCAGTTCTTC.

Only a few counts were recorded for this clone. This chain connects TRBV19 to TRBJ1-2; TRBD1 matches at 7 bases. Germline CDR1 LNHDA, CDR2 SQIVND (reference sequence). The CDR3 covers 15 residues. With V trimmed by 3 bases and J by 3 bases, 7 bases remained unmatched. The DNA of the CDR3 is TGTGCCAGTAGTATGAACCCGGACAGGTACTATGGCTACACCTTC. The encoded protein is CASSMNPDRYYGYTF.

Concerning this clone itself: Germline and junction disagree at one end, which may indicate a read error. The genes are TRBV18 and TRBJ1-5, with 7 bases identical to TRBD1. The CDR3 consists of 13 residues. Germline V gene data show CDR1 as KGHSH and CDR2 as LQKENI. The CDR3 region is CASSTGQDRVSNF. The CDR3 DNA reads TGTGCCAGCTCAACTGGACAGGATAGGGTGTCGAATTTT.

By sample share, this clone is medium-sized. V and J are TRBV5-4 and TRBJ1-4, with TRBD1 as a possible D gene (6 bases). V was cut by 5 bases and J by 5 bases, with 10 bases left in between. Looked up from germline, CDR1 is SGHNT and CDR2 is YYREEE (reference sequence). The CDR3 has 13 amino acids. CDR3 region: CASRGGENEKLFF. In nucleotides, the CDR3 is TGTGCCAGCAGAGGGGGGGAGAATGAAAAACTGTTTTTT.